This T cell receptor beta chain was documented in a study of glioma-infiltrating T cells after dendritic cell vaccination. Study results and caveats: No direct clonality-survival link was found; a diverse polyclonal response may matter.

The time point: after dendritic cell vaccination, including at tumor progression/relapse. All glioblastoma patients lacked an isocitrate dehydrogenase mutation. Germline CDR1 SNHLY, CDR2 FYNNEI. J gave up 3 bases and V 10 bases, and 8 bases lay outside the gene matches. CDR3 length equals 13 residues. The PCR used 60 V beta and 13 J beta primers. Using immunoSEQ multiplex PCR, the repertoire was profiled, and TCRdb retains in-frame clones only, with some absent. The table records about 91,000 clones, roughly four fifths of them present only once. Note on this clone: Its target is not known.

Sample: blood, taken after dendritic cell vaccination. The origin of this receptor is a human donor with glioblastoma. V usage is TRBV2 and J usage is TRBJ1-2; 7 nucleotides match TRBD1. For the CDR3, the DNA is TGTGCCACCACATTAGGACAGGACTATGGCTACACCTTC. Its translation: CATTLGQDYGYTF.